This T cell receptor (beta chain) is from a study of T cell responses to AZD1222 COVID-19 vaccine. Study conclusions and caveats: Breadth and depth of Spike-specific TCRs rose after two AZD1222 doses.

Germline loops: CDR1 KGHDR, CDR2 SFDVKD. The CDR3 extends over 12 amino acids. V was cut by 8 bases and J by 10 bases, with 16 bases left in between. Of note for this clone: The antigen is not known.

Produced via immunoSEQ multiplex PCR; TCRdb's table is partial and in-frame only. This sample has 130,000 or so clones, with roughly 90% found just once. This TCR derives from an adult in good health. The V and J genes are TRBV24-1 and TRBJ1-1, with D unresolved. Sample: peripheral blood, taken on day 0 of AZD1222 vaccination. The CDR3 bases are TGTGCCACCAACGGCGAGGGCAGAGGAGCTTTCTTT. It encodes CATNGEGRGAFF.